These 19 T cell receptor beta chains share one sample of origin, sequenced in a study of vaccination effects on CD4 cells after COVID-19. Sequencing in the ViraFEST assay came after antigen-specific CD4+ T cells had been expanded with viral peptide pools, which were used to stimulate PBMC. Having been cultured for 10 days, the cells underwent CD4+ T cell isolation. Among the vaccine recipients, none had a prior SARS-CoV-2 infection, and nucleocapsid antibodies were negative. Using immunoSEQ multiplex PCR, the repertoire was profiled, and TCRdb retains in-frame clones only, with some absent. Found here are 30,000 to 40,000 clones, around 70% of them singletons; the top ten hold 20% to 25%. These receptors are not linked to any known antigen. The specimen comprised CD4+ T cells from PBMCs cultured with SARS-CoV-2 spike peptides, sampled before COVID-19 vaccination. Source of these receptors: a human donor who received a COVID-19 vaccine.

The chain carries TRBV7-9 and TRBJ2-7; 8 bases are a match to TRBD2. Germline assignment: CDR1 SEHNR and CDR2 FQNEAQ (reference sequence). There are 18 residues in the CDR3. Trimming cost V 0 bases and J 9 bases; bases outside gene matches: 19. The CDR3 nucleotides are TGTGCCAGCAGCTTAGCCTTCCTTACTAGCGGCAAAGGGCCACGGCAGTACTTC. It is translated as CASSLAFLTSGKGPRQYF.

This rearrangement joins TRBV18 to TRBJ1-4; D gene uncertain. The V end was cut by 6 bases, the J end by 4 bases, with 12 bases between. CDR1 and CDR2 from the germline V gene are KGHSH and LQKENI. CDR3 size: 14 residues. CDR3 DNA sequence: TGTGCCAGCTCCGGAGGGCTTAGTAATGAAAAACTGTTTTTT. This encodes CASSGGLSNEKLFF.

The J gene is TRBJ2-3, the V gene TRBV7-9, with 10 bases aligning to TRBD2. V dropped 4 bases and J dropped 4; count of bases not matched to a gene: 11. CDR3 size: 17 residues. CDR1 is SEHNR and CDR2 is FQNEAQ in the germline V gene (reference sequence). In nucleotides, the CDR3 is TGTGCCAGCAGCTACAGGACTAGCGGAGAGGGGGCAGATACGCAGTATTTT. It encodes CASSYRTSGEGADTQYF.

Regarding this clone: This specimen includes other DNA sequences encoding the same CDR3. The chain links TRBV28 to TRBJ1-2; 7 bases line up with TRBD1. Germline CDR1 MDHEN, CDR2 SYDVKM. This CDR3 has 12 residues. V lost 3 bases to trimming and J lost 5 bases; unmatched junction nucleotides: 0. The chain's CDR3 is CASSLTGYGYTF. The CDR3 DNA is TGTGCCAGCAGTTTGACAGGGTATGGCTACACCTTC.

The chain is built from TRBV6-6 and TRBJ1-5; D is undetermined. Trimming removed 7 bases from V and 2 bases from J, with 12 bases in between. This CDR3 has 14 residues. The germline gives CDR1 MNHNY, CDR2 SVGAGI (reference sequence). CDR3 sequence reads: CASKEGLGNQPQHF. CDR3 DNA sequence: TGTGCCAGCAAAGAGGGATTGGGCAATCAGCCCCAGCATTTT.

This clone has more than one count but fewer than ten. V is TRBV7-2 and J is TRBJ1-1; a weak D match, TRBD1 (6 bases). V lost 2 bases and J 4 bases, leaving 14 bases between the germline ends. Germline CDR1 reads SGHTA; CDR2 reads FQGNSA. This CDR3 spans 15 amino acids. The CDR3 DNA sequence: TGTGCCAGCAGCTTATCTCAGGGGTTGGGCACTGAAGCTTTCTTT. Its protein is CASSLSQGLGTEAFF.

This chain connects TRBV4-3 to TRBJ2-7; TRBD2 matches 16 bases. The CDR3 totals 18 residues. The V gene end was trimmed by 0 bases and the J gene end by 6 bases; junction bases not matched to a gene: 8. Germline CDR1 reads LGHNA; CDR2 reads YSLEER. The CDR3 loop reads CASSQDQGLAGGISEQYF. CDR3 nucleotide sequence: TGCGCCAGCAGCCAAGATCAGGGACTAGCGGGGGGGATATCCGAGCAGTACTTC.

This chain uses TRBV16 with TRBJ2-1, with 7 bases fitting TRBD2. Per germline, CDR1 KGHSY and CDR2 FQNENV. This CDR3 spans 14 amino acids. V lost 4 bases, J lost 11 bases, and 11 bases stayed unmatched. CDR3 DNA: TGTGCCAGCAGCCTTTCGAAGGAGCGGGGAAAGCAGTTCTTC. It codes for CASSLSKERGKQFF.

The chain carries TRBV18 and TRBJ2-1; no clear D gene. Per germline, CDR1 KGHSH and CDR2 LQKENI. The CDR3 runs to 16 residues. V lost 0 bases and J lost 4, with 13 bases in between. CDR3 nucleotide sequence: TGTGCCAGCTCACCACCGCCGAAGCTAACTTACAATGAGCAGTTCTTC. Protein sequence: CASSPPPKLTYNEQFF. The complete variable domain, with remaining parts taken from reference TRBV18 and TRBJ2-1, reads NAGVMQNPRHLVRRRGQEARLRCSPMKGHSHVYWYRQLPEEGLKFMVYLQKENIIDESGMPKERFSAEFPKEGPSILRIQQVVRGDSAAYFCASSPPPKLTYNEQFFGPGTRLTVL.

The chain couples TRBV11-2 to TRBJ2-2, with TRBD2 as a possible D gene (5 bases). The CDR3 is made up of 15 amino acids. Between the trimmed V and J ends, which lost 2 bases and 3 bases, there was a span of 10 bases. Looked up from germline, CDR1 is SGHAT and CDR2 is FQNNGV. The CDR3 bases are TGTGCCAGCAGCTTAACCGGGGTCGACACCGGGGAGCTGTTTTTT. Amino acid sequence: CASSLTGVDTGELFF.

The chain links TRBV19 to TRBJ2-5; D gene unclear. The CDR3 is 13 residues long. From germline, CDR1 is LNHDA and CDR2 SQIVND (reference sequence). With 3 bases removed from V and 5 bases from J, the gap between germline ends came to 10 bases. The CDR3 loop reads CASSIVGRETQYF. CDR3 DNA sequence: TGTGCCAGTAGTATCGTTGGCAGGGAGACCCAGTACTTC.

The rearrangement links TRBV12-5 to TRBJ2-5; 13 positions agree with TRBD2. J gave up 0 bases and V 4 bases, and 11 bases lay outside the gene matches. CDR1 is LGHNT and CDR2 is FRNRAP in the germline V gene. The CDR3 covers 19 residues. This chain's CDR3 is CASGSLELAGGPYQETQYF. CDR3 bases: TGTGCTAGTGGTTCCTTAGAACTAGCGGGGGGGCCGTACCAAGAGACCCAGTACTTC.

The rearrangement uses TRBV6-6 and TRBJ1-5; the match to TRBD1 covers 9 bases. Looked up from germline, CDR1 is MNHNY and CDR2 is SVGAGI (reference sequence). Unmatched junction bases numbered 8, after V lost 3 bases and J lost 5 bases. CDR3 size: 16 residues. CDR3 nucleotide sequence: TGTGCCAGCAGTTATGATCCTCGGACAGGGGATCAGCCCCAGCATTTT. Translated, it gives CASSYDPRTGDQPQHF.

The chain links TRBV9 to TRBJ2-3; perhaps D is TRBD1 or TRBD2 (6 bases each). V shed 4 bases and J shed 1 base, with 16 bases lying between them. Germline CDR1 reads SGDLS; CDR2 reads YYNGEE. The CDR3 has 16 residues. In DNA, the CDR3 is TGTGCCAGCAGCCTCAATACCGGGGGCGGCACAGATACGCAGTATTTT. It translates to CASSLNTGGGTDTQYF.

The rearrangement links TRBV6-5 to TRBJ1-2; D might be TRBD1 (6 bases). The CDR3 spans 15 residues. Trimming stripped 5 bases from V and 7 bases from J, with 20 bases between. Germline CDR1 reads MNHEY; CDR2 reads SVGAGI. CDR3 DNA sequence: TGTGCCAGCAGTAACCCTCAGGGGCGCGTTTCTGGCTACACCTTC. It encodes CASSNPQGRVSGYTF.

In DNA form, the CDR3 reads TGTGCCAGCAGCCAACCTATACCTGGGACAGGGCCGAACTATGGCTACACCTTC. Its translation is CASSQPIPGTGPNYGYTF. The chain carries TRBV7-8 and TRBJ1-2; 9 bases agree with TRBD1. The CDR3 runs to 18 residues. V dropped 5 bases and J dropped 2; count of bases not matched to a gene: 15. Germline V gene data show CDR1 as SGHVS and CDR2 as FQNEAQ.

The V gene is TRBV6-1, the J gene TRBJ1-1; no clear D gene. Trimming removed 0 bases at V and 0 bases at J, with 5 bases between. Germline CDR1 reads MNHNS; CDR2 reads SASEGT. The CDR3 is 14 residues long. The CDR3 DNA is TGTGCCAGCAGTGAAGCCTCCATGAACACTGAAGCTTTCTTT. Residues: CASSEASMNTEAFF.

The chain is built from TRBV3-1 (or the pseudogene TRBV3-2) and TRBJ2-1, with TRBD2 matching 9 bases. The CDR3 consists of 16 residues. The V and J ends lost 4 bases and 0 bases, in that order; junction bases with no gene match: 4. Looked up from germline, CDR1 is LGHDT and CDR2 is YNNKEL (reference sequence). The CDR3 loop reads CASSRPREGSYNEQFF. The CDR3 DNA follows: TGTGCCAGCAGCCGGCCGCGGGAGGGCTCCTACAATGAGCAGTTCTTC.

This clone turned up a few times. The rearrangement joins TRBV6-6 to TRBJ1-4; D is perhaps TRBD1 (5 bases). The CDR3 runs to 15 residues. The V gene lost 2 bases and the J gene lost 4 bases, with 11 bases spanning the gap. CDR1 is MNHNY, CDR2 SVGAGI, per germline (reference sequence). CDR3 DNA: TGTGCCAGCAGTTACAGCGGGGCTATTAATGAAAAACTGTTTTTT. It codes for CASSYSGAINEKLFF.